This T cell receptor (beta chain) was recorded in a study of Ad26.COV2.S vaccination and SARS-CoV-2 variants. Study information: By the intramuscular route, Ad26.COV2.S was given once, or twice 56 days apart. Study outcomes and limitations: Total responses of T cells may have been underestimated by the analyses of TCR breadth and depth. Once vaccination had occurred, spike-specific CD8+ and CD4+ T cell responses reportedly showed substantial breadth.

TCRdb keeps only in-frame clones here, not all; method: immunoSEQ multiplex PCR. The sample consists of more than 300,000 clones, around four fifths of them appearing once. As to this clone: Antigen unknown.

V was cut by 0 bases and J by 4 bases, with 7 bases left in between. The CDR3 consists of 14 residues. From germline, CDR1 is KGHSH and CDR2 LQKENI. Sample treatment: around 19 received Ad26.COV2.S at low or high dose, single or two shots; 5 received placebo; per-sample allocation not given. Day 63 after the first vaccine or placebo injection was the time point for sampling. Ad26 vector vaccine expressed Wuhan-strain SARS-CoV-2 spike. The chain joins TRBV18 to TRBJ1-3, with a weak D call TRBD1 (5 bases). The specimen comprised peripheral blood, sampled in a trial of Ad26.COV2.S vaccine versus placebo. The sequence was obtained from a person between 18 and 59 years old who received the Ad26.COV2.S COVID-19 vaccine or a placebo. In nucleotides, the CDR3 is TGTGCCAGCTCACCACCAAGGGACGGAAACACCATATATTTT. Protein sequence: CASSPPRDGNTIYF.